These 30 T cell receptor beta chains came from one sample sequenced in a study of beta chain features in type 1 diabetes. Reverse transcription of all isolated RNA meant that expressed TCRB transcripts were sequenced. The protocol was immunoSEQ multiplex PCR, while the TCRdb copy is restricted to in-frame clones and leaves out a portion. In the table there are about 220,000 clones, 11% of which are singletons. The specimen sequenced was central memory CD4+ T cells from blood. These receptors originate from a man aged 18 to 35 in good health.

A note on this clone: A read error may be the cause here, since a much bigger clone is one base away. Other DNA sequences in the sample encode the same CDR3. The gene calls are TRBV7-2 and TRBJ2-3, with 9 bases lining up with TRBD2. CDR3 length: 16 amino acids. After removal of 1 base from V and 4 bases from J, the junction contained 6 bases not matched to a gene. From germline, CDR1 is SGHTA and CDR2 FQGNSA. The CDR3 spells CASSLGGGRASDTQYF. The CDR3 DNA reads TGTGCCAGCAGCTTAGGCGGCGGGAGGGCCTCAGATACGCAGTATTTT.

This chain links TRBV10-3 with TRBJ2-7, with 10 nucleotides matching TRBD2. CDR1 and CDR2 (germline): ENHRY, SYGVKD. The CDR3 extends over 16 amino acids. The V segment lost 2 bases and the J segment 2 bases; nucleotides outside the gene matches: 6. CDR3 protein: CAISELETSGPYEQYF. CDR3 coding DNA: TGTGCCATCAGTGAGCTCGAGACTAGCGGGCCCTACGAGCAGTACTTC.

In the case of this clone: Just one base apart from a much larger clone, this may be a read error. The V and J genes are TRBV6-6 and TRBJ2-5, with D tentatively TRBD2 (6 bases). This CDR3 contains 15 residues. V was pared by 5 bases and J by 2 bases, with 15 bases between. Looked up from germline, CDR1 is MNHNY and CDR2 is SVGAGI (reference sequence). The CDR3 loop is CASSPKTRAQETQYF. CDR3 DNA: TGTGCCAGCAGTCCGAAGACTAGGGCACAAGAGACCCAGTACTTC.

This clone showed up many times. The chain uses TRBV5-1 and TRBJ2-1, with D perhaps TRBD1 or TRBD2 (5 bases each). V was shortened by 0 bases and J by 4 bases, with 11 bases between the two germline ends. CDR3 length: 15 residues. Per the germline V gene, CDR1 is SGHRS and CDR2 is YFSETQ. The CDR3 protein is CASSLDFGAYNEQFF. The CDR3 DNA reads TGCGCCAGCAGCTTGGACTTCGGGGCTTACAATGAGCAGTTCTTC.

This clone was seen only a few times. The rearrangement uses TRBV19 and TRBJ2-5; D call uncertain. Trimming cost V 2 bases and J 7 bases, with 11 bases left between them. This CDR3 region has 13 residues. Germline V CDR1 and CDR2: LNHDA, SQIVND (reference sequence). CDR3 amino acids: CASSIPPPATQYF. The CDR3 nucleotides read TGTGCCAGTAGTATACCCCCCCCAGCGACCCAGTACTTC.

This clone appeared many times. The CDR3 nucleotides are TGTGCCATCGGAACTAGCGGCAGTCGGAGCGATGAGCAGTTCTTC. Its protein is CAIGTSGSRSDEQFF. The chain couples TRBV10-3 to TRBJ2-1; 8 bases map to TRBD2. Germline-derived CDR1 and CDR2 are ENHRY and SYGVKD. Unmatched junction bases numbered 14, after V lost 8 bases and J lost 8 bases. CDR3 size: 15 residues.

The V gene is TRBV23-1, the J gene TRBJ2-7; 10 bases are a match to TRBD1. TRBV23-1 qualifies as an ORF whose function is uncertain. The length of the CDR3 is 14 residues. The junction had 5 bases not matched to a gene; V was cut back by 5 bases and J by 4 bases. The CDR3 DNA reads TGCGCCAGCAGTAGACCGGGACAGGGGTACGAGCAGTACTTC. It is translated as CASSRPGQGYEQYF.

This clone has more than one count but fewer than ten. Here the CDR3 reads CASSGTSGEQFF. The CDR3 DNA follows: TGTGCCAGCAGTGGGACTAGCGGGGAGCAGTTCTTC. The rearrangement links TRBV2 to TRBJ2-1, with TRBD2 matching 11 bases. From germline, CDR1 is SNHLY and CDR2 FYNNEI. After removal of 4 bases from V and 10 bases from J, the junction contained 0 bases not matched to a gene. The CDR3 runs to 12 residues.

The rearrangement joins TRBV5-1 to TRBJ1-4, with 8 bases matching TRBD1. The CDR3 loop spans 13 amino acids. Trimming cost V 6 bases and J 7 bases; bases outside gene matches: 5. Germline V gives CDR1 SGHRS, CDR2 YFSETQ. Here the CDR3 DNA reads TGCGCCAGCAAGACAGGGGAGGGTGAAAAACTGTTTTTT. The encoded protein is CASKTGEGEKLFF.

This clone was seen a handful of times. V is TRBV10-2 and J is TRBJ2-7; D may be TRBD1 or TRBD2 (5 bases each). This CDR3 region has 14 residues. V was cut by 2 bases and J by 4 bases, with 12 bases left in between. The germline V gene has CDR1 WSHSY and CDR2 SAAADI. CDR3 region: CASSEQGPQYEQYF. Here the CDR3 DNA reads TGCGCCAGCAGTGAGCAGGGACCTCAATACGAGCAGTACTTC.

The chain employs TRBV9 and TRBJ2-1; D gene unclear. This CDR3 spans 13 amino acids. Per the germline V gene, CDR1 is SGDLS and CDR2 is YYNGEE. Trimming removed 0 bases at V and 8 bases at J, with 9 bases between. CDR3 protein: CASSVEPDDEQFF. CDR3 in DNA: TGTGCCAGCAGCGTAGAGCCGGATGATGAGCAGTTCTTC.

This clone appeared a single time. The gene calls are TRBV9 and TRBJ2-5, with D maybe TRBD2 (6 bases). V lost 2 bases, J lost 1 base, and 9 bases lay in between. CDR1 SGDLS and CDR2 YYNGEE come from the germline V gene. The CDR3 loop spans 14 amino acids. The chain's CDR3 is CASSVRDFQETQYF. CDR3 bases: TGTGCCAGCAGCGTTCGGGACTTCCAAGAGACCCAGTACTTC.

V is TRBV27 and J is TRBJ2-2; D ambiguous. V shed 5 bases and J shed 2 bases, with 15 bases lying between them. Germline CDR1 reads MNHEY; CDR2 reads SMNVEV (reference sequence). The CDR3 sequence is 16 residues long. This CDR3 is CASSRTRATNTGELFF. The CDR3 bases are TGTGCCAGCAGTAGAACCCGCGCGACAAACACCGGGGAGCTGTTTTTT.

The J gene is TRBJ2-2, the V gene TRBV2, with no clear D. The CDR3 spans 14 residues. Trimming removed 6 bases from V and 5 bases from J, with 13 bases in between. Germline V gene data show CDR1 as SNHLY and CDR2 as FYNNEI. CDR3 bases: TGTGCCAGCAGCCGTCCCCAGTTTACCGGGGAGCTGTTTTTT. Protein sequence: CASSRPQFTGELFF.

This chain joins TRBV7-2 and TRBJ2-1; D gene unclear. The CDR3 covers 15 residues. V shed 2 bases and J shed 1 base, with 9 bases lying between them. Germline V gene sequence: CDR1 SGHTA, CDR2 FQGNSA. CDR3 sequence (DNA): TGTGCCAGCAGCTTATCGACATTTTCCTACAATGAGCAGTTCTTC. Its translation is CASSLSTFSYNEQFF.

This clone was observed a handful of times. The chain is built from TRBV19 and TRBJ1-1; D is possibly TRBD1 (5 bases). The length of the CDR3 is 14 residues. Germline CDR1 LNHDA, CDR2 SQIVND (reference sequence). V was pared by 9 bases and J by 1 base, with 15 bases between. The CDR3 region has the DNA TGTGCCAGCCTTCAGACAGAACAGAACACTGAAGCTTTCTTT. Translation: CASLQTEQNTEAFF.

The table lists this clone with many counts. The chain has TRBV10-3 and TRBJ2-7; tentatively, D is TRBD1 or TRBD2 (5 bases each). The CDR3 consists of 15 residues. Germline loops: CDR1 ENHRY, CDR2 SYGVKD. The V and J ends lost 0 bases and 0 bases respectively, with 9 bases between them. CDR3 sequence (DNA): TGTGCCATCAGTGAGTCGTTCGGGACCTCCTACGAGCAGTACTTC. The encoded protein is CAISESFGTSYEQYF.

V is TRBV14 and J is TRBJ2-5; 10 bases align to TRBD1. Germline trimming cut 1 base from V and 5 bases from J; bases unmatched to any gene: 7. Germline CDR1 SGHDN, CDR2 FVKESK. This CDR3 contains 16 residues. DNA for the CDR3: TGTGCCAGCAGCCAAGTCGGGGGACAGGGGAGGGAGACCCAGTACTTC. Its translation: CASSQVGGQGRETQYF. Complete variable domain (other parts from reference TRBV14 and TRBJ2-5): EAGVTQFPSHSVIEKGQTVTLRCDPISGHDNLYWYRRVMGKEIKFLLHFVKESKQDESGMPNNRFLAERTGGTYSTLKVQPAELEDSGVYFCASSQVGGQGRETQYFGPGTRLLVL.

The rearrangement links TRBV29-1 to TRBJ2-3, with 10 positions matching TRBD2. Germline-derived CDR1 and CDR2 are SQVTM and ANQGSEA. With 1 base clipped from V and 4 bases from J, the junction kept 8 bases outside the gene matches. CDR3 length: 16 amino acids. The CDR3 DNA reads as TGCAGCGTTGAAGGTTTTAGCGGGAGGAAGGCAGATACGCAGTATTTT. This gives the protein CSVEGFSGRKADTQYF.

This clone was detected many times. The chain couples TRBV28 to TRBJ2-5; the match to TRBD2 covers 9 bases. V lost 3 bases and J lost 5; bases outside the gene matches: 10. The CDR3 spans 16 residues. Germline V CDR1 and CDR2: MDHEN, SYDVKM. The CDR3 spells CASSFFLAGKGETQYF. CDR3 sequence (DNA): TGTGCCAGCAGTTTCTTTCTAGCGGGAAAGGGGGAGACCCAGTACTTC.

This clone occurred a few times. The same CDR3 also results from other DNA sequences found in this sample. The chain carries TRBV4-3 and TRBJ2-3; the D is unclear. The V end lost 0 bases, the J end lost 1 base, and 5 bases lay between the germline ends. The V gene's germline CDR1 is LGHNA and CDR2 YSLEER. There are 14 residues in the CDR3. The DNA for the CDR3 is TGCGCCAGCAGCCAAGATGGAGGCACAGATACGCAGTATTTT. As protein: CASSQDGGTDTQYF.

This clone was counted between two and nine times. The chain recombines TRBV7-2 with TRBJ2-1, with 12 bases identical to TRBD2. This CDR3 spans 15 amino acids. After removal of 3 bases from V and 5 bases from J, the junction contained 2 bases not matched to a gene. Germline V gene sequence: CDR1 SGHTA, CDR2 FQGNSA. The CDR3 nucleotides read TGTGCCAGCAGCTTCCGGACTAGCGGGGACAATGAGCAGTTCTTC. Translated: CASSFRTSGDNEQFF.

This clone has just a few counts. V is TRBV27 and J is TRBJ1-2; no reliable D call. This CDR3 has 14 amino acids. Germline CDR1 is MNHEY and CDR2 is SMNVEV (reference sequence). Trimming removed 5 bases from V and 4 bases from J, with 14 bases in between. The DNA of the CDR3 is TGTGCCAGCAGTGGTTACCAGAGGATCTATGGCTACACCTTC. It translates to CASSGYQRIYGYTF.

The chain uses TRBV5-1 and TRBJ1-1; weak D call: TRBD1 (5 bases). CDR3 length: 14 amino acids. The V gene's germline CDR1 is SGHRS and CDR2 YFSETQ. Trimming stripped 3 bases from V and 1 base from J, with 10 bases between. CDR3 region: CASSWDGENTEAFF. CDR3 DNA sequence: TGCGCCAGCAGCTGGGACGGGGAGAACACTGAAGCTTTCTTT. The full variable domain, rest sourced from reference TRBV5-1 and TRBJ1-1, is KAGVTQTPRYLIKTRGQQVTLSCSPISGHRSVSWYQQTPGQGLQFLFEYFSETQRNKGNFPGRFSGRQFSNSRSEMNVSTLELGDSALYLCASSWDGENTEAFFGQGTRLTVV.

In its sample, this clone was seen many times. The V call is TRBV9, the J call TRBJ2-1, with D hard to call. Germline CDR1 is SGDLS and CDR2 is YYNGEE. The V end was cut by 0 bases, the J end by 9 bases, with 7 bases between. The CDR3 is 12 amino acids. CDR3 in amino acids: CASSVVAGEQFF. The DNA of the CDR3 is TGTGCCAGCAGCGTAGTTGCCGGTGAGCAGTTCTTC.

Regarding this clone: One end of the junction fails to match germline, which may point to a read error. The chain uses TRBV30 and TRBJ2-3; a weak D match, TRBD2 (5 bases). The CDR3 has 17 residues. CDR1 GTSNPN and CDR2 SVGIG come from the germline V gene (reference sequence). The CDR3 loop is CAGSSKDLLKRTDTQYF. CDR3 DNA sequence: TGTGCCGGGAGCTCGAAGGATCTCTTGAAACGCACAGATACGCAGTATTTT.

The chain couples TRBV30 to TRBJ2-3; TRBD2 matches at 9 bases. V lost 3 bases, J lost 4 bases, and 17 bases stayed unmatched. Germline CDR1 is GTSNPN and CDR2 is SVGIG (reference sequence). The CDR3 contains 18 residues. CDR3 in amino acids: CAWSALGVLSGRSDTQYF. DNA for the CDR3: TGTGCCTGGAGCGCTCTAGGGGTGCTAAGCGGGAGGTCAGATACGCAGTATTTT. The whole variable domain, remainder taken from reference TRBV30 and TRBJ2-3, is SQTIHQWPATLVQPVGSPLSLECTVEGTSNPNLYWYRQAAGRGLQLLFYSVGIGQISSEVPQNLSASRPQDRQFILSSKKLLLSDSGFYLCAWSALGVLSGRSDTQYFGPGTRLTVL.

The chain is built from TRBV2 and TRBJ2-7; 10 positions match TRBD2. Trimming at V came to 2 bases and at J to 4 bases, leaving 8 bases not matched to a gene. There are 16 residues in the CDR3. Germline V gene data show CDR1 as SNHLY and CDR2 as FYNNEI. For the CDR3, the DNA is TGTGCCAGCAGTGAAATCAGGGGACTAGCGTTGTACGAGCAGTACTTC. This codes for CASSEIRGLALYEQYF.

The chain couples TRBV2 to TRBJ2-1; 8 nucleotides align to TRBD1. CDR1 SNHLY and CDR2 FYNNEI come from the germline V gene. This CDR3 comprises 13 residues. V gave up 8 bases and J gave up 6 bases; unmatched junction bases: 6. The CDR3 DNA follows: TGTGCCAGCGTGAGGGACAGGCTCAATGAGCAGTTCTTC. This gives the protein CASVRDRLNEQFF.

This chain links TRBV7-9 with TRBJ2-1; TRBD1 matches at 8 bases. J gave up 8 bases and V 5 bases, and 8 bases lay outside the gene matches. From germline, CDR1 is SEHNR and CDR2 FQNEAQ (reference sequence). This CDR3 comprises 14 residues. CDR3 bases: TGTGCCAGCAGCACCAGACAGGGGAGCGATGAGCAGTTCTTC. Protein: CASSTRQGSDEQFF.